This T cell receptor beta chain was found in a study of blood T cell repertoires in COVID-19. Per the original methods: For nucleated cells, counts were estimated from reference gene primer amplification. Data came from immunoSEQ multiplex PCR; TCRdb stores just in-frame clones and leaves some out. From that table come the V and J calls and clone size; the DNA was used to work out D and trimming. This sample has some 150,000 clones, with about four fifths found just once. Germline CDR1 MGHRA, CDR2 YSYEKL. The CDR3 extends over 15 amino acids. Trimming cost V 5 bases and J 8 bases; bases outside gene matches: 10.

Input material: peripheral blood. The sequence was obtained from a woman older than 75 with acute or convalescent COVID-19. The V call is TRBV4-1, the J call TRBJ1-4, with 8 bases fitting TRBD1. The CDR3 DNA sequence: TGCGCCAGCAGCTACGGACAGGGTGTCGACGAAAAACTGTTTTTT. Its translation: CASSYGQGVDEKLFF.